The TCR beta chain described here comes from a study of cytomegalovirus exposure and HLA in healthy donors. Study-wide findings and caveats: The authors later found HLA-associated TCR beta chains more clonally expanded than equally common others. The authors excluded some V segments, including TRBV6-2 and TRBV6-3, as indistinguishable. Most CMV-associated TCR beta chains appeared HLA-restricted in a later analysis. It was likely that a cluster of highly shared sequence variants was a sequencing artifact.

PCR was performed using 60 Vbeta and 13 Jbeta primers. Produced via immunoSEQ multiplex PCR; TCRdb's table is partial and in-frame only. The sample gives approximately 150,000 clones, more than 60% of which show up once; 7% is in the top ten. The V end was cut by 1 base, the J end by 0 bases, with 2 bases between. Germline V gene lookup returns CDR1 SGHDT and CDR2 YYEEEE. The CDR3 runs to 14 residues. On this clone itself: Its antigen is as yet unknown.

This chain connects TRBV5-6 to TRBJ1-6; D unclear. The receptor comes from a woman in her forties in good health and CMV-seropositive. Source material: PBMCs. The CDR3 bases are TGTGCCAGCAGCTTGTACTCCTATAATTCACCCCTCCACTTT. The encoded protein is CASSLYSYNSPLHF.